This T cell receptor (beta chain) comes out of a study of Ad26.COV2.S vaccination and SARS-CoV-2 variants. Study summary: Once or twice, 56 days apart, Ad26.COV2.S was delivered intramuscularly.

Regarding treatment: some 20 received Ad26.COV2.S at low or high dose, single or two shots; several received placebo; per-sample allocation not given. Day 63 after the first vaccine or placebo injection was the time point for sampling. At a Boston site, the person donating was an adult of 18-55 years. Study results and caveats: Vaccine and placebo recipients had similar non-spike TCR breadth. Individuals receiving vaccine had higher spike-specific TCR breadth than placebo recipients did.

This table comes from immunoSEQ multiplex PCR, and its TCRdb copy is limited to in-frame clones, with some not included. The data show 300,000 to 350,000 clones, approximately 87% seen once. Germline CDR1 SGHNT, CDR2 YYREEE (reference sequence). The CDR3 is made up of 11 amino acids. Trimming took off 0 bases at V and 8 bases at J, with 5 bases between the two ends. Details on this clone: What it binds is not known.

The source of this sequence is a person aged 18 to 65 who received the Ad26.COV2.S COVID-19 vaccine or a placebo. The sequenced sample was peripheral blood, obtained in a trial of Ad26.COV2.S vaccine versus placebo. The rearrangement links TRBV5-4 to TRBJ1-2; no firm D call. The CDR3 nucleotides read TGTGCCAGCAGCTTGGCTGCGGGCTACACCTTC. Its translation: CASSLAAGYTF.